The present TCR beta chain was sequenced within a study of blood T cell repertoires in COVID-19. For the study at large: Donors in the United States, Italy and Spain gave samples during acute or convalescent COVID-19.

Using immunoSEQ multiplex PCR, the repertoire was profiled, and TCRdb retains in-frame clones only, with some absent. The table has 200,000 to 250,000 clones, about 90% seen once. Germline V gives CDR1 SGHRS, CDR2 YFSETQ. Trimming cost V 4 bases and J 5 bases; bases outside gene matches: 10. The length of the CDR3 is 16 residues. J is TRBJ2-7 and V is TRBV5-1, with 12 bases fitting TRBD1. The sequencing input was peripheral blood. The sequence was obtained from a man aged 18 to 29 with active or convalescent COVID-19. CDR3 DNA sequence: TGCGCCAGCAGCCAACTTCCCGGGACAGGGGGCGACGAGCAGTACTTC. Protein: CASSQLPGTGGDEQYF. The full variable domain, with the rest looked up from reference TRBV5-1 and TRBJ2-7, is KAGVTQTPRYLIKTRGQQVTLSCSPISGHRSVSWYQQTPGQGLQFLFEYFSETQRNKGNFPGRFSGRQFSNSRSEMNVSTLELGDSALYLCASSQLPGTGGDEQYFGPGTRLTVT.